This entry concerns a single TCR beta chain. The method was immunoSEQ multiplex PCR; TCRdb's version includes in-frame clones alone and lacks a portion of them. The table records roughly 220,000 clones, 70% to 90% of them present only once. V lost 6 bases, J lost 2 bases, and 14 bases lay in between. The CDR3 is 15 amino acids. Germline CDR1 is MNHEY and CDR2 is SVGAGI. The data were obtained in a study of blood T cell repertoires in COVID-19. Study at large: COVID-19 samples from acute and convalescent phases originated in the United States, Italy and Spain. The cDNA or gDNA used as material had been derived from T cells, B-cell-depleted T cells, or PBMCs.

J is TRBJ1-3 and V is TRBV6-5; D may be TRBD1 (5 bases). This TCR was recovered from a man aged 30 to 39 with acute COVID-19. Material: PBMCs or T cells enriched from blood (not recorded which). CDR3 amino acids: CASRLGLLAGNTIYF. CDR3 nucleotides: TGTGCCAGCAGACTGGGACTGCTCGCTGGAAACACCATATATTTT.